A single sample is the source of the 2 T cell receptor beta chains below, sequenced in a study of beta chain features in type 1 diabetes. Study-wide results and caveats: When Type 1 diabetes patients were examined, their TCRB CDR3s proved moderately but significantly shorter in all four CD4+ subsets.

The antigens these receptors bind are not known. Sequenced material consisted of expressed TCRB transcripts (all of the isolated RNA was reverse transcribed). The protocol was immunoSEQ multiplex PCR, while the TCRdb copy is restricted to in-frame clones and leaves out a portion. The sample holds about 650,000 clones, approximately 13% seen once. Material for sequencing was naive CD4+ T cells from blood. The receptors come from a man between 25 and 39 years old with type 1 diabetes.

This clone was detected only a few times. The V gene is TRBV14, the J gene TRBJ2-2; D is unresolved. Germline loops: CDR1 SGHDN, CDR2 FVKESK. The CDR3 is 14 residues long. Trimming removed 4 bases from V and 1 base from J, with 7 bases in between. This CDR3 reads CASSPLMNTGELFF. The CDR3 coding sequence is TGTGCCAGCAGCCCACTGATGAACACCGGGGAGCTGTTTTTT.

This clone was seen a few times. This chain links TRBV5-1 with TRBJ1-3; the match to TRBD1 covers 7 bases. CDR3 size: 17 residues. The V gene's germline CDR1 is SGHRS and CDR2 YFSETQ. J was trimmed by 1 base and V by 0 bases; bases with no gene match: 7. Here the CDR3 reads CASSLEYRGYSGNTIYF. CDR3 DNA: TGCGCCAGCAGCTTGGAATACAGGGGTTATTCTGGAAACACCATATATTTT.